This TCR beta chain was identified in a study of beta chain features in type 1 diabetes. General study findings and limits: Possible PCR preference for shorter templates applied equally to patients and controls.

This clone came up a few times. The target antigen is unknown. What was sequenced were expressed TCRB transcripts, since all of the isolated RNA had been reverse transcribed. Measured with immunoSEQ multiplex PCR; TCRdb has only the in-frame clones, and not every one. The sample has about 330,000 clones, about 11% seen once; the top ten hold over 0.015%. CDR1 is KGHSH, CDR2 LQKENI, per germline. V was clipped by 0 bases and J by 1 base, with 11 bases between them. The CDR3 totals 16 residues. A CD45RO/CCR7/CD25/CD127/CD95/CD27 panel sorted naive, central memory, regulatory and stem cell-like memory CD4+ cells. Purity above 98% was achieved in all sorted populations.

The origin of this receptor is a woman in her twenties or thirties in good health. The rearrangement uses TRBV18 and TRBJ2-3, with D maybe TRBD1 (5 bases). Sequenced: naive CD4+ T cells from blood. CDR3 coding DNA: TGTGCCAGCTCACCACCAGGCAGGGTGGGCACAGATACGCAGTATTTT. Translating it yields CASSPPGRVGTDTQYF.